This T cell receptor (beta chain) was recovered during a study of blood T cell repertoires in COVID-19. Overall study: Sources were T cells, B-cell-depleted T cells, or PBMCs; the material itself was cDNA or gDNA.

Germline CDR1 and CDR2: SGDLS and YYNGEE. This CDR3 region has 16 residues. J gave up 7 bases and V 0 bases, and 8 bases lay outside the gene matches. Per the original data handling: Estimation of nucleated cell counts relied on the amplification of reference gene primers. Sequencing used immunoSEQ multiplex PCR; TCRdb keeps in-frame clones, though not all of them. V, J and clone size reflect that table, while D and trimming were determined from the DNA. This table has tens of thousands of clones, about 88% appearing once. V is TRBV9 and J is TRBJ2-1; 9 bases are shared with TRBD2. The source material was peripheral blood. The receptor was isolated from a human donor in a cohort sampled during active COVID-19. The DNA of the CDR3 is TGTGCCAGCAGCGTAGACCTGCGGGGGGGCTGGAATGAGCAGTTCTTC. It is translated as CASSVDLRGGWNEQFF.